The rows below give T cell receptor beta chains drawn from one sample of a study of response to subunit inactivated influenza vaccine. TCRdb recomputed calls from the RT-PCR reads with MiXCR, one row per CDR3 protein. The data contain about 570,000 distinct CDR3 sequences, roughly 10% of them singletons. This sample also belongs to another study, concerning T cells expressing NK-cell markers.

Sequencing was performed on PBMCs from blood, taken on the day of vaccination. The receptors here all came from a man aged 45 to 65 who received an inactivated influenza vaccine. The CDR3 runs from the conserved cysteine through the conserved F or W. Fields, in order: V gene, D gene, J gene, CDR3 protein. The D gene is left open where the match is weak.

>TRBV2|NA|TRBJ2-3
CASSEVGTRTDTQYF
>TRBV5-1|TRBD1|TRBJ2-7
CASSPPIGQGDEQYF
>TRBV28|NA|TRBJ2-1
CASSLGISLSYNEQFF
>TRBV4-2|NA|TRBJ2-2
CASSQEAARTGELFF
>TRBV14|NA|TRBJ1-2
CASSLSAGDGYTF
>TRBV15|TRBD2|TRBJ2-3
CATSADRLAGGPVHTDTQYF
>TRBV30|NA|TRBJ1-1
CAWRLSYGGHAEAFF
>TRBV6-1|NA|TRBJ2-7
CASRRGGASYEQYF
>TRBV5-1|TRBD2|TRBJ2-2
CASSLTSGRNTGELFF
>TRBV5-1|NA|TRBJ2-5
CASSLRGGRYQETQYF
>TRBV6-2/TRBV6-3|TRBD1|TRBJ2-5
CASSYSGRQGETQYF
>TRBV11-2|NA|TRBJ1-1
CASSLLGGPSTEAFF
>TRBV2|NA|TRBJ2-2
CATLRSGENTGELFF
>TRBV9|NA|TRBJ2-1
CASSTPPFNEQFF
>TRBV4-2|TRBD2|TRBJ2-3
CASSQELTSGGYTQYF
>TRBV20-1|NA|TRBJ2-7
CSASLAVYSYEQYF
>TRBV4-1|NA|TRBJ2-1
CASSPPPLEALMQFF
>TRBV27|TRBD1|TRBJ2-7
CASSSPPGQGRISTYEQYF
>TRBV5-1|TRBD1|TRBJ2-3
CASSVSGGWDTQYF
>TRBV6-2/TRBV6-3|NA|TRBJ2-1
CASGPGLEQFF
>TRBV20-1|NA|TRBJ1-2
CSARVGPRTRYGYTF
>TRBV29-1|NA|TRBJ2-1
CSVVPGSSYNEQFF
>TRBV5-1|TRBD1|TRBJ2-2
CASSFSQGDPLRYTGELFF
>TRBV11-2|TRBD2|TRBJ2-1
CASSPSIWGGYNEQFF
>TRBV5-1|TRBD1|TRBJ1-4
CASSQTGINEKLFF
>TRBV5-1|NA|TRBJ1-2
CASSLNVGQDYGYTF
>TRBV27|NA|TRBJ2-1
CASSLIGAVPLGYNEQFF
>TRBV6-5|NA|TRBJ1-4
CASSYKEKLFF
>TRBV7-2|NA|TRBJ2-7
CASSLAGHAYEQYF
>TRBV29-1|NA|TRBJ2-1
CSVEEGWEDPYNEQFF
>TRBV5-1|NA|TRBJ2-1
CASSLEPGGYNEQFF
>TRBV4-2|NA|TRBJ2-1
CASSQVTGPYNEQFF
>TRBV19|NA|TRBJ2-5
CASSRVDSQETQYF
>TRBV10-2|TRBD1|TRBJ2-7
CASSVGQPYEQYF
>TRBV30|TRBD2|TRBJ2-3
CAWSVPLLSGSYTQYF
>TRBV12-3/TRBV12-4|NA|TRBJ1-1
CASSQHWAEAFF
>TRBV18|TRBD1|TRBJ2-1
CASSPPGQRYNEQFF
>TRBV28|NA|TRBJ1-5
CASSLGYQPQHF
>TRBV10-1|NA|TRBJ2-7
CASSGADPSAYEQYF
>TRBV4-1|NA|TRBJ1-6
CASSQAPGPLHF
>TRBV7-2|NA|TRBJ1-1
CASSVHGRQGWTEAFF
>TRBV4-2|NA|TRBJ2-3
CASSQGQGPYTDTQYF